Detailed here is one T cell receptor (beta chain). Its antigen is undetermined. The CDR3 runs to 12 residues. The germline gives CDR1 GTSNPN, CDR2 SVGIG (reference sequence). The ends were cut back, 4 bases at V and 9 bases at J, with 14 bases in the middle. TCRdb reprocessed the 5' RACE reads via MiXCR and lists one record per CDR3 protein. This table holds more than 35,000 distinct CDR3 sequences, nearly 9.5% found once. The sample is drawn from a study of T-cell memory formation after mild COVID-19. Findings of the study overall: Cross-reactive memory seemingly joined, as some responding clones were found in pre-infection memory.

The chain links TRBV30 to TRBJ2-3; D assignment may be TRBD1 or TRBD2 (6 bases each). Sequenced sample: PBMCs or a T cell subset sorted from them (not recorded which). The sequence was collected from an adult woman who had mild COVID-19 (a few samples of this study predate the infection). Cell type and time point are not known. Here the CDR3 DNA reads TGTGCCTGGAACAGGGCCCGGGGGACGCAGTATTTT. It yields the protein CAWNRARGTQYF.